The rows below give T cell receptor beta chains drawn from one sample of a study of cytomegalovirus exposure and HLA in healthy donors. Using immunoSEQ multiplex PCR, the repertoire was profiled, and TCRdb retains in-frame clones only, with some absent. The sample lists more than 90,000 clones, approximately 80% occurring once. The material sequenced was PBMCs. These receptor sequences come from a man aged 50 or older in good health and CMV-seronegative. Each CDR3 is given with its conserved first and last residue. D genes are given only for firm matches. Clone size is shown for a subset of rows, as once, few, many or a class of expanded clone.

D | J | V | size | CDR3 | DNA
NA | TRBJ2-1 | TRBV4-1 | NA | CASSQVGNNEQFF | TGCGCCAGCAGCCAAGTCGGGAACAATGAGCAGTTCTTC
TRBD1 | TRBJ2-7 | TRBV5-6 | NA | CASSSFDRGLGEQYF | TGTGCCAGCAGCTCCTTTGACAGGGGGCTGGGTGAGCAGTACTTC
NA | TRBJ1-2 | TRBV25-1 | NA | CASSKRPSYLYGYTF | TGTGCCAGCAGTAAGCGGCCCTCCTACCTCTATGGCTACACCTTC
NA | TRBJ2-3 | TRBV5-5 | NA | CASSSIGGRGTDTQYF | TGTGCCAGCAGCTCGATAGGGGGACGGGGCACAGATACGCAGTATTTT
NA | TRBJ2-3 | TRBV11-3 | once | CASSSQGLEDTQYF | TGTGCCAGCAGCTCTCAGGGTCTGGAAGATACGCAGTATTTT
TRBD2 | TRBJ2-7 | TRBV2 | NA | CASSTFGRNNGEQYF | TGTGCCAGCTCGACTTTCGGGAGGAATAACGGTGAGCAGTACTTC
NA | TRBJ2-5 | TRBV6-1 | NA | CASSEYPGSSETQYF | TGTGCCAGCAGTGAATACCCCGGGAGTTCAGAGACCCAGTACTTC
TRBD2 | TRBJ2-7 | TRBV6-4 | NA | CATAPREGAYEQYF | TGTGCCACCGCCCCTCGGGAGGGGGCCTACGAGCAGTACTTC
NA | TRBJ2-5 | TRBV21-1 | NA | CASSKETTGSPQEAQYF | TGTGCCAGCAGCAAAGAGACGACAGGGTCCCCGCAAGAGGCCCAGTACTTC
TRBD2 | TRBJ2-3 | TRBV5-1 | NA | CASSRTYETSGNTDTQYF | TGCGCCAGCAGCCGAACCTATGAGACTAGCGGTAACACAGATACGCAGTATTTT
TRBD1 | TRBJ1-2 | TRBV5-6 | NA | CASSSPGTGGLLGGYTF | TGTGCCAGCAGCTCCCCCGGGACAGGGGGACTATTAGGGGGCTACACCTTC
NA | TRBJ2-3 | TRBV6-5 | NA | CASSRDRRSDTQYF | TGTGCCAGCAGCCGTGACAGGCGGTCAGATACGCAGTATTTT
TRBD1 | TRBJ2-7 | TRBV29-1 | NA | CSVTGPGAYEQYF | TGCAGCGTGACAGGGCCCGGGGCCTACGAGCAGTACTTC
NA | TRBJ1-1 | TRBV6-5 | NA | CASSYQGNTEAFF | TGTGCCAGCAGTTATCAGGGGAACACTGAAGCTTTCTTT
NA | TRBJ1-1 | TRBV10-3 | NA | CAISDPKGGANEAFF | TGTGCCATCAGTGACCCCAAGGGGGGGGCCAACGAAGCTTTCTTT
NA | TRBJ2-5 | TRBV11-2 | NA | CASSLSRRETQYF | TGTGCCAGCAGCTTGTCCCGGAGAGAGACCCAGTACTTC
NA | TRBJ2-5 | TRBV6-6 | NA | CASSRTSPETQYF | TGTGCCAGCAGCAGAACCAGTCCGGAGACCCAGTACTTC